The 5 T cell receptor beta chains presented below share a single source sample, sequenced in a study of T-cell memory formation after mild COVID-19 (dated by TCRdb to about 2021). Libraries came from 5' RACE. Sequencing was carried out with an Illumina NovaSeq 6000. In TCRdb, the public reads were trimmed at Q25 with fastp and aligned with MiXCR, with productive beta chains retained. Rows with a matching CDR3 protein are joined into one entry that keeps the most common DNA and genes. The sample data list around 390,000 distinct CDR3 sequences, and approximately 16% of these were observed just once. The ten top clones hold 20% to 25% of the sample. Source material: PBMCs or a T cell subset sorted from them (not recorded which). These receptors originate from a man in his late teens or twenties who had mild COVID-19 (a few samples of this study predate the infection). The sample titles of this study are shuffled in the database, so cell type and time point are left out; the donor was told from shared clones.

The table lists this clonotype with a few counts. The chain combines TRBV5-1 with TRBJ2-5; a possible D gene is TRBD1 (5 bases). This CDR3 has 15 residues. Germline CDR1 SGHRS, CDR2 YFSETQ. Trimming took off 6 bases at V and 5 bases at J, with 20 bases between the two ends. CDR3 loop: CASKGSGAIGETQYF. The CDR3 bases are TGCGCCAGCAAGGGGTCCGGAGCGATTGGGGAGACCCAGTACTTC.

This clonotype was detected ten times or more. The chain joins TRBV5-1 to TRBJ2-3; 10 bases map to TRBD1. The CDR3 length is 15 residues. V was clipped by 3 bases and J by 4 bases; unmatched bases: 5. Per germline, CDR1 SGHRS and CDR2 YFSETQ. CDR3 in amino acids: CASSSLTGGADTQYF. CDR3 nucleotide sequence: TGCGCCAGCAGCTCCCTGACAGGGGGCGCAGATACGCAGTATTTT. The full variable domain, rest sourced from reference TRBV5-1 and TRBJ2-3, is KAGVTQTPRYLIKTRGQQVTLSCSPISGHRSVSWYQQTPGQGLQFLFEYFSETQRNKGNFPGRFSGRQFSNSRSEMNVSTLELGDSALYLCASSSLTGGADTQYFGPGTRLTVL.

The chain has TRBV25-1 and TRBJ2-7; weak D call: TRBD1 (6 bases). V was trimmed by 3 bases and J by 9 bases, leaving 9 bases between them. The CDR3 totals 11 residues. Germline V CDR1 and CDR2: MGHDK, SYGVNS. CDR3 amino acids: CASSEGAGQYF. CDR3 sequence (DNA): TGTGCCAGCAGTGAGGGGGCGGGGCAGTACTTC.

The sample holds one count of this clonotype. The junction differs from germline at one of its ends, possibly a read error. V usage is TRBV5-1 and J usage is TRBJ1-5, with D perhaps TRBD1 (5 bases). Germline CDR1 is SGHRS and CDR2 is YFSETQ. CDR3 length: 15 amino acids. CDR3 protein: CASSPIGGTGQPKHF. The CDR3 nucleotides are TGCGCCAGCAGCCCCATAGGCGGGACGGGGCAGCCCAAGCATTTT.

The sample holds a few counts of this clonotype. The chain carries TRBV7-6 and TRBJ2-3; 8 nucleotides agree with TRBD1. Germline V gene data show CDR1 as SGHVS and CDR2 as FNYEAQ. J was trimmed by 1 base and V by 8 bases; bases with no gene match: 11. The CDR3 loop spans 16 amino acids. CDR3 region: CASRRSGQGGTDTQYF. CDR3 coding DNA: TGTGCCAGCCGACGTTCCGGACAGGGTGGCACAGATACGCAGTATTTT.